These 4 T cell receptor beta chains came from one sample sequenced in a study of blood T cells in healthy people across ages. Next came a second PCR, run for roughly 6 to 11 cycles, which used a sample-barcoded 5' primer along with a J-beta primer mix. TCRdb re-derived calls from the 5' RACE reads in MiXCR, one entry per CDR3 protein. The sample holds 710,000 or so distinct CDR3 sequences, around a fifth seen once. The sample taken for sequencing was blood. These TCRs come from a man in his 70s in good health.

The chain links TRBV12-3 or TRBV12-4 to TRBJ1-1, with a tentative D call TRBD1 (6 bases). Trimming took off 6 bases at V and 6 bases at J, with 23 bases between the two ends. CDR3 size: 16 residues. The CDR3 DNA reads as TGTGCCAGCAGCTCTCGAGCGGGCAGCAGGGGACCTGAAGCTTTCTTT. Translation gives CASSSRAGSRGPEAFF.

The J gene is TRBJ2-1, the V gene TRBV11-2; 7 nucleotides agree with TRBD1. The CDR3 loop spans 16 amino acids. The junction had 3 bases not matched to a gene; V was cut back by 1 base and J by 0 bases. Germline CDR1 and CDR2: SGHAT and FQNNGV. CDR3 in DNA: TGTGCCAGCAGCTTAGCAGGACAGGTCTCCTACAATGAGCAGTTCTTC. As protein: CASSLAGQVSYNEQFF.

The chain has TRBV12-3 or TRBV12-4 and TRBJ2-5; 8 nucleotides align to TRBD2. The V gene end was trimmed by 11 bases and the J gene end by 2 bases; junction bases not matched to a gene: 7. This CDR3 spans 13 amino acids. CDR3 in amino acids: CASQRGMQETQYF. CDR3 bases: TGTGCCTCTCAGCGGGGGATGCAAGAGACCCAGTACTTC.

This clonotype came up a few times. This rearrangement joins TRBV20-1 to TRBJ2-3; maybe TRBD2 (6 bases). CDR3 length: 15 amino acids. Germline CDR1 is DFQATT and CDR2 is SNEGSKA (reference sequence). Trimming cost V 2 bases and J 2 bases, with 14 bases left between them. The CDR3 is CSARPSGLYTDTQYF. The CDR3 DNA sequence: TGCAGTGCTAGACCCAGCGGGCTATACACAGATACGCAGTATTTT.